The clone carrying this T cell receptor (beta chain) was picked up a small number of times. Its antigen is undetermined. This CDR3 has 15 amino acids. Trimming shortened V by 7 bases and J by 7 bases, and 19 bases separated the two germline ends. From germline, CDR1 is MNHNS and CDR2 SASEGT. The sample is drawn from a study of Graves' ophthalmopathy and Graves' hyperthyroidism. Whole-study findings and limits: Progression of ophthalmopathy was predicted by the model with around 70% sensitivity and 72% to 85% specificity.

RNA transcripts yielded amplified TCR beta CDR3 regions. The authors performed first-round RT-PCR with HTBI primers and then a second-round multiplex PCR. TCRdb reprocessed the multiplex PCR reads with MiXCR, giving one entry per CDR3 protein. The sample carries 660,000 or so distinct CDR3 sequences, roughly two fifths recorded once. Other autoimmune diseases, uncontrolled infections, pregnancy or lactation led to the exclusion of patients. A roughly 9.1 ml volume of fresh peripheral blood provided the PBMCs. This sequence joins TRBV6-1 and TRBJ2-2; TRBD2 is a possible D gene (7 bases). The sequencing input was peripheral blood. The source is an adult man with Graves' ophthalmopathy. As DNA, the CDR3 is TGTGCCAGCAACTCGGGGGGCGCTTCAGGCGGGGAGCTGTTTTTT. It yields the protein CASNSGGASGGELFF.